This T cell receptor beta chain was recorded in a study of identical twins. Study outcomes and limitations: Excess low generation probability was seen in twin-shared out-of-frame alpha sequences.

The germline V and J ends were trimmed by 0 bases and 1 base, with 7 bases remaining between them. The CDR3 consists of 15 residues. Germline loops: CDR1 SGHRS, CDR2 YFSETQ. On this clonotype: Its antigen is undetermined.

A single record per CDR3 protein comes from TCRdb applying MiXCR to the 5' RACE reads. The sample lists approximately 680,000 distinct CDR3 sequences; 7.1% were seen once. The data were also submitted as part of a second study, on yellow fever vaccine responses in identical twins. That report adds: Twins' vaccine T cell response reportedly seemed partly convergent, partly personalized.

This chain joins TRBV5-1 and TRBJ2-2; unclear D gene. The sequencing sample was made of PBMCs. The receptor comes from a woman aged 18-30 years in good health. The CDR3 here is CASSLAFQNTGELFF. CDR3 DNA sequence: TGCGCCAGCAGCTTGGCTTTTCAGAACACCGGGGAGCTGTTTTTT.